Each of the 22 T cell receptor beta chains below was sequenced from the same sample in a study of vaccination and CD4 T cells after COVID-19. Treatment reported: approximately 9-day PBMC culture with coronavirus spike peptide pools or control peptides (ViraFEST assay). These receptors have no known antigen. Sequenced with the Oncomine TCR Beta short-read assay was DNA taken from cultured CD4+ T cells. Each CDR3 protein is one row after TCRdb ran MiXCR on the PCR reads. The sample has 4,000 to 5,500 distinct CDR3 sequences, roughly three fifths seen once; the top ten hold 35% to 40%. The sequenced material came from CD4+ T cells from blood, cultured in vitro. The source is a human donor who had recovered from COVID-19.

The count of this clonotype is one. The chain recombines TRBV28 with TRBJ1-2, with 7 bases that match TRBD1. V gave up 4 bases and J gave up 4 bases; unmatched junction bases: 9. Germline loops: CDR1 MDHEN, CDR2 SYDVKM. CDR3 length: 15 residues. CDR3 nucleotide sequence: TGTGCCAGCAGTTCCCCGGCCGGGACAGTCTATGGCTACACCTTC. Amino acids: CASSSPAGTVYGYTF.

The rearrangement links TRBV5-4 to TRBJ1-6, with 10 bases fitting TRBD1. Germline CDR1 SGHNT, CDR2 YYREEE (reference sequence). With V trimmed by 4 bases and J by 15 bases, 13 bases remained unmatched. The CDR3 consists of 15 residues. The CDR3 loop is CASSPNAGQGTILHF. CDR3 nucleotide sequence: TGTGCCAGCAGCCCCAACGCGGGACAGGGGACCATCCTCCACTTT.

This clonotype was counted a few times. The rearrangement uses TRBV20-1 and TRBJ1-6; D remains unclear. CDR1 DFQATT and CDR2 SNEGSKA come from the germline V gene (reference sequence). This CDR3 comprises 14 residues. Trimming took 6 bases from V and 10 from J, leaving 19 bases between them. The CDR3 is CSAPESVAGSPLHF. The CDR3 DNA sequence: TGCAGTGCCCCCGAGAGCGTAGCCGGATCACCCCTCCACTTT.

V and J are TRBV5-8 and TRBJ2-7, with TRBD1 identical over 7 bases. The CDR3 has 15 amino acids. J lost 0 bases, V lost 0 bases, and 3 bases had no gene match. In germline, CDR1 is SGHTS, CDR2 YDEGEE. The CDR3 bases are TGTGCCAGCAGCTTGGGAGGGGGCCACTCCTACGAGCAGTACTTC. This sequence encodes CASSLGGGHSYEQYF.

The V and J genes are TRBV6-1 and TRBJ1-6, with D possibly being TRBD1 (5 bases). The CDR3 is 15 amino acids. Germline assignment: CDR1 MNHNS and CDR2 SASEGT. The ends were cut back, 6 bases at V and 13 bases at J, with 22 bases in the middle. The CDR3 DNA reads TGTGCCAGCAGCCCGCCGGGGGTACTATACGAGCCCCTCCACTTT. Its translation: CASSPPGVLYEPLHF.

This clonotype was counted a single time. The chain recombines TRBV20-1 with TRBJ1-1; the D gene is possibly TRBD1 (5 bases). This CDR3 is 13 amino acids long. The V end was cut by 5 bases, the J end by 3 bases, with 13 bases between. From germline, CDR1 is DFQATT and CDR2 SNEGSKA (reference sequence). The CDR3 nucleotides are TGCAGTGCTCGTAACAGGATGCACACTGAAGCTTTCTTT. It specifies CSARNRMHTEAFF.

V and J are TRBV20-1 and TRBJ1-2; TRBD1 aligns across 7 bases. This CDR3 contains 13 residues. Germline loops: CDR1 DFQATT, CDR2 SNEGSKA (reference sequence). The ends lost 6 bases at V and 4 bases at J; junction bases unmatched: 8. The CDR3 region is CSAGSGTVYGYTF. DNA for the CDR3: TGCAGTGCGGGTTCCGGGACAGTCTATGGCTACACCTTC.

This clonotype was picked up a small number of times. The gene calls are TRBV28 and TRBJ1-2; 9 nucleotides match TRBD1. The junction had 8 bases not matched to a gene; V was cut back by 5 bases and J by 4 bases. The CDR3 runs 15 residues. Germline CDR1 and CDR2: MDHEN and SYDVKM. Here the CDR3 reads CASSPRTGASYGYTF. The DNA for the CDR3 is TGTGCCAGCAGTCCGAGGACAGGGGCCAGCTATGGCTACACCTTC.

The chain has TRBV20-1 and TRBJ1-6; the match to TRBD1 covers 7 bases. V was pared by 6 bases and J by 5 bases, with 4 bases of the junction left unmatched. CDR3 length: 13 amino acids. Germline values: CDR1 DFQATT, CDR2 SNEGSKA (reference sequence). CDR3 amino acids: CSAQTGDNSPLHF. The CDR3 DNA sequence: TGCAGTGCCCAAACAGGGGATAATTCACCCCTCCACTTT.

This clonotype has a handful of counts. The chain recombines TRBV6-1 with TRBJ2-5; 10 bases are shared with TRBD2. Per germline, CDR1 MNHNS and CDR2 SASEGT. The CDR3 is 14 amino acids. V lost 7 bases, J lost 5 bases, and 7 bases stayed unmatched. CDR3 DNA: TGTGCCAGCAACGTAGCGGGGGGCTATGAGACCCAGTACTTC. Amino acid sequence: CASNVAGGYETQYF.

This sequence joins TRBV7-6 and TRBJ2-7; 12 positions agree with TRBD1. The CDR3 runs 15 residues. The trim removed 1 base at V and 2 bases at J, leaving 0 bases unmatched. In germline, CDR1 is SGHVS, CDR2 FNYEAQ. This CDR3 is CASSLGDRGPYEQYF. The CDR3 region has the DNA TGTGCCAGCAGCTTAGGGGACAGGGGGCCCTACGAGCAGTACTTC.

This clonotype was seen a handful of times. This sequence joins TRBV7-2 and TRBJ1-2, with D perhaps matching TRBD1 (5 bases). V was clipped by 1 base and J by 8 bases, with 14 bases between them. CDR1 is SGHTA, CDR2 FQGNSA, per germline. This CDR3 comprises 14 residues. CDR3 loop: CASSLETARGGYTF. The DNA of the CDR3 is TGTGCCAGCAGCTTAGAGACAGCCCGAGGGGGCTACACCTTC.

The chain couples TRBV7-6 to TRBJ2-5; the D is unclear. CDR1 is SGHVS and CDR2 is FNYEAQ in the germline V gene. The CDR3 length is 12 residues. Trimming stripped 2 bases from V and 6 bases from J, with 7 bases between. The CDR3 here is CASSLTAKTQYF. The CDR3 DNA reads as TGTGCCAGCAGCTTAACTGCGAAGACCCAGTACTTC.

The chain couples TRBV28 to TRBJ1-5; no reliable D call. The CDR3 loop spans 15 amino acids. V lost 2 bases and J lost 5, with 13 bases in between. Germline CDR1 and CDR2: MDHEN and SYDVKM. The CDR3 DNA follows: TGTGCCAGCAGTTTAGCGCCCCTGGCCGATCAGCCCCAGCATTTT. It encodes CASSLAPLADQPQHF.

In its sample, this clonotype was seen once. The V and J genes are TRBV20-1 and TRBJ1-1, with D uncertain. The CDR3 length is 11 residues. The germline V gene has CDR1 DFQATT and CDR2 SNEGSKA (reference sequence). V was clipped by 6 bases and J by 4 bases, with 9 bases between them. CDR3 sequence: CSADSPTEAFF. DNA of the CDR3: TGCAGTGCCGACTCCCCCACTGAAGCTTTCTTT.

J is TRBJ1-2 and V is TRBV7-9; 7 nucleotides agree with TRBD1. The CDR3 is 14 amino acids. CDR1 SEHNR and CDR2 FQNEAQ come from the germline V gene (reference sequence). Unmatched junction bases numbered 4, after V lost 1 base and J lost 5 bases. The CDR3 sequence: CASSLGQGVYGYTF. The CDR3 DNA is TGTGCCAGCAGCTTAGGGCAGGGGGTGTATGGCTACACCTTC.

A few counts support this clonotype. CDR3 sequence (DNA): TGTGCCAGCAGGGGGGCGGGGGGCGCAACCTATGGCTACACCTTC. Translating it yields CASRGAGGATYGYTF. The gene calls are TRBV27 and TRBJ1-2; possible D gene TRBD1, 6 bases. Per germline, CDR1 MNHEY and CDR2 SMNVEV (reference sequence). The CDR3 has 15 residues. The V gene lost 6 bases and the J gene lost 4 bases, with 18 bases spanning the gap.

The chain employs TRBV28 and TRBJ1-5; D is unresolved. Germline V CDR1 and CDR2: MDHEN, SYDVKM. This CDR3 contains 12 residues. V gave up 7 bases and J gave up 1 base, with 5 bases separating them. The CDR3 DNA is TGTGCCAGCATGAGGAGCAATCAGCCCCAGCATTTT. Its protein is CASMRSNQPQHF.

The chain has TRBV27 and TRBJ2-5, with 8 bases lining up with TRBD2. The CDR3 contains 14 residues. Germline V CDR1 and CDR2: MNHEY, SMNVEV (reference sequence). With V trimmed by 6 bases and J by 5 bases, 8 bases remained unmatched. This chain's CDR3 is CASSRPGGAETQYF. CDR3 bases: TGTGCCAGCAGCCGGCCGGGGGGGGCGGAGACCCAGTACTTC.

The CDR3 DNA sequence: TGTGCCAGCAGCCCATCAACGGGGCAGGTAGCATATGGCTACACCTTC. This gives the protein CASSPSTGQVAYGYTF. The J gene is TRBJ1-2, the V gene TRBV7-3; possible D gene TRBD1, 5 bases. The ends were cut back, 5 bases at V and 5 bases at J, with 21 bases in the middle. In germline, CDR1 is SGHTA, CDR2 FQGTGA. This CDR3 region has 16 residues.

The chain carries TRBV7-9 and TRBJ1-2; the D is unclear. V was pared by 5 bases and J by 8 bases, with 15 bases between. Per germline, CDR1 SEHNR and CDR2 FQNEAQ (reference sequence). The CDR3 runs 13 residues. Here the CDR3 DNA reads TGTGCCAGCAGCCTTCGACGGCTGATGGGCTACACCTTC. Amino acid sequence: CASSLRRLMGYTF.

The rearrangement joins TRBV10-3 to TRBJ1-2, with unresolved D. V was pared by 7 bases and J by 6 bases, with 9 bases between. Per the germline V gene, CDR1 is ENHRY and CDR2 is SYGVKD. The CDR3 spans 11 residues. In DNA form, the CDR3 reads TGTGCCATCAATCAACGGAATGGCTACACCTTC. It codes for CAINQRNGYTF.